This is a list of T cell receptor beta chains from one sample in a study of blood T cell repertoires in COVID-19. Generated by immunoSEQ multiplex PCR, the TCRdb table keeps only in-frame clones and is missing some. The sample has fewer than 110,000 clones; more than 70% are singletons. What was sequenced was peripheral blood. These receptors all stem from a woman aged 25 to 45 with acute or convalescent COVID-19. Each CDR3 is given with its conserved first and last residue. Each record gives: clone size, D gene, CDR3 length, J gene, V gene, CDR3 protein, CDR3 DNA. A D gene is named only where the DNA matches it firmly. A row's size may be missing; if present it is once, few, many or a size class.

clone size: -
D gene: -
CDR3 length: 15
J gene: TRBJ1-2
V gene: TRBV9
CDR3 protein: CASSASREVGYGYTF
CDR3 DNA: TGTGCCAGCAGCGCGAGCCGGGAGGTTGGGTATGGCTACACCTTC

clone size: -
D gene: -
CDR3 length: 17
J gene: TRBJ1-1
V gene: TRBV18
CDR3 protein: CASSPRWGGEENTEAFF
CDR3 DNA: TGTGCCAGCTCACCGCGGTGGGGGGGGGAAGAGAACACTGAAGCTTTCTTT

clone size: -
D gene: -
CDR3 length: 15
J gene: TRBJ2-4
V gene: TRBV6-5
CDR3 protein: CASTQTGGRRNIQYF
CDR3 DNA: TGTGCCAGCACCCAAACCGGGGGGCGGAGAAACATTCAGTACTTC

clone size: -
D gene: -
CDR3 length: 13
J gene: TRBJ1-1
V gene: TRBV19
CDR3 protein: CASMGGDSTEAFF
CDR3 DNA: TGTGCCAGTATGGGGGGAGACAGCACTGAAGCTTTCTTT

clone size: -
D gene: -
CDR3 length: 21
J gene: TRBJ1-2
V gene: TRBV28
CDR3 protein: CASSLLTTHGGGGLLVSGYTF
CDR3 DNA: TGTGCCAGCAGTTTATTGACCACCCATGGGGGGGGTGGTTTGTTAGTGAGTGGCTACACCTTC

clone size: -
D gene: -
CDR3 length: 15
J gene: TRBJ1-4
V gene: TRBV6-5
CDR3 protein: CASSYSLGGDEKLFF
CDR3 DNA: TGTGCCAGCAGTTACTCGCTGGGGGGGGATGAAAAACTGTTTTTT

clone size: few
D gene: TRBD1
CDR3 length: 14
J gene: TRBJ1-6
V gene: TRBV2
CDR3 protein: CASSDQGAYSPLHF
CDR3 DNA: TGTGCCAGCAGTGATCAGGGGGCGTATTCACCCCTCCACTTT

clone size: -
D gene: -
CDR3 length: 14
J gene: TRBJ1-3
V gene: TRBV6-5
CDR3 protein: CASNLGVEVNTIYF
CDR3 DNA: TGTGCCAGCAACCTGGGCGTAGAAGTTAACACCATATATTTT

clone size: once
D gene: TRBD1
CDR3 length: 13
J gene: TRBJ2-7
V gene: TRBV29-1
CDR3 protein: CSVGGQPTYEQYF
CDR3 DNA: TGCAGCGTTGGGGGACAGCCAACATACGAGCAGTACTTC

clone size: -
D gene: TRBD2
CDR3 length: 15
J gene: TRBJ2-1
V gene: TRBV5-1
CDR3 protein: CASTLAGGPNNEQFF
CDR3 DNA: TGCGCCAGCACACTAGCGGGGGGGCCTAACAATGAGCAGTTCTTC

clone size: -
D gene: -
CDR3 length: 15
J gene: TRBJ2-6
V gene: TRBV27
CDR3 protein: CASSFWSSGANVLTF
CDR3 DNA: TGTGCCAGCAGTTTTTGGAGCTCTGGGGCCAACGTCCTGACTTTC

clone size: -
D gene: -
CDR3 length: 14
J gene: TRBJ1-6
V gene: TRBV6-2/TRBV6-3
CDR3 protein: CASSYGGRASPLHF
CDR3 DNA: TGTGCCAGCAGTTACGGTGGCAGGGCTTCACCCCTCCACTTT

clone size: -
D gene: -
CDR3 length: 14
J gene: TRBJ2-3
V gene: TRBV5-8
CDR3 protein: CASSLEPFADTQYF
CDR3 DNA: TGTGCCAGCAGCTTGGAGCCATTCGCCGATACGCAGTATTTT

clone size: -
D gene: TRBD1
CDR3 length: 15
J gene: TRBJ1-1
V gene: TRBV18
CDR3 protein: CASSPPEGANTEAFF
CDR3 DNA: TGTGCCAGCTCACCACCGGAGGGGGCGAACACTGAAGCTTTCTTT

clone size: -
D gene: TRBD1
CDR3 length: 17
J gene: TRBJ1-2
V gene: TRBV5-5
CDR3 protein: CASSSPPNRGVVGGYTF
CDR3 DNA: TGTGCCAGCAGCTCGCCCCCGAACAGGGGAGTGGTAGGAGGCTACACCTTC

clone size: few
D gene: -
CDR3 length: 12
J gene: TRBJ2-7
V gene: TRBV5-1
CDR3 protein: CASGLDYYEQYF
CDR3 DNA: TGCGCCAGCGGACTGGATTACTACGAGCAGTACTTC

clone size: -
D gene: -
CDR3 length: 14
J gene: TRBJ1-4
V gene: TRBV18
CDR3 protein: CASSRSRVNEKLFF
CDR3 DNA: TGTGCCAGCTCCCGAAGCAGGGTTAATGAAAAACTGTTTTTT

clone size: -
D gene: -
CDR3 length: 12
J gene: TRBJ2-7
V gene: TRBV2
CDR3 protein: CASSDNRYEQYF
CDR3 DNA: TGTGCCAGCAGCGACAACCGCTACGAGCAGTACTTC

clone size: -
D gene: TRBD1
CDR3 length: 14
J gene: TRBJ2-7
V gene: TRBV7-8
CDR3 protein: CASSADRGSYEQYF
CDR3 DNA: TGTGCCAGCAGTGCTGACAGGGGCTCCTACGAGCAGTACTTC

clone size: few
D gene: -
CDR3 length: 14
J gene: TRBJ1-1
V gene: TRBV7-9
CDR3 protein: CASSETGTNTEAFF
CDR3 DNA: TGTGCCAGCAGCGAAACCGGGACAAACACTGAAGCTTTCTTT

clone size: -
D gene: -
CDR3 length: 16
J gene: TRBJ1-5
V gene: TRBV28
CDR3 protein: CASSRLTGSINQPQHF
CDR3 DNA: TGTGCCAGCAGTCGCCTAACAGGGAGCATCAATCAGCCCCAGCATTTT

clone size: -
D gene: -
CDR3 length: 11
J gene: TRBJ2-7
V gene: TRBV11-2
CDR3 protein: CASTQSYEQYF
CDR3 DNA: TGTGCCAGCACCCAGTCATACGAGCAGTACTTC

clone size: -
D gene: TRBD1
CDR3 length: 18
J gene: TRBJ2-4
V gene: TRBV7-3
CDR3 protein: CASSLMAESDRDLDIQYF
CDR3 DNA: TGTGCCAGCAGCTTAATGGCGGAGTCGGACAGGGACTTGGACATTCAGTACTTC

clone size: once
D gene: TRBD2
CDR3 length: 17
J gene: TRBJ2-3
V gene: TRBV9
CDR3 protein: CASSGTSGGPSTDTQYF
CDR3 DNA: TGTGCCAGCAGCGGGACTAGCGGGGGCCCTAGCACAGATACGCAGTATTTT

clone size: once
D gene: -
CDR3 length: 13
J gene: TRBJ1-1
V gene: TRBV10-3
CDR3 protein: CAISESMNTEAFF
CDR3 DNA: TGTGCCATCAGTGAGTCTATGAACACTGAAGCTTTCTTT

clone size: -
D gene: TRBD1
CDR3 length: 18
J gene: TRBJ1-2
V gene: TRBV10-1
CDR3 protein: CASSEPDDETGRNYGYTF
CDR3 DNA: TGCGCCAGCAGTGAGCCCGACGACGAGACAGGGCGTAACTATGGCTACACCTTC

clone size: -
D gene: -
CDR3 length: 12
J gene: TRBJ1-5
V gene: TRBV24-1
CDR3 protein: CATSDRDQPQHF
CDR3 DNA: TGTGCCACCAGTGACAGGGATCAGCCCCAGCATTTT

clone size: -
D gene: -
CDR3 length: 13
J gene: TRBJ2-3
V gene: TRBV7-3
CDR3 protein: CASSLTPVDTQYF
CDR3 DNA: TGTGCCAGCAGCTTAACTCCGGTGGATACGCAGTATTTT

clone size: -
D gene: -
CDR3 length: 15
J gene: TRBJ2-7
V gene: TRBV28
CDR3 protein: CASSFSSGAGYEQYF
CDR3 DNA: TGTGCCAGCAGTTTCTCATCCGGAGCGGGCTACGAGCAGTACTTC

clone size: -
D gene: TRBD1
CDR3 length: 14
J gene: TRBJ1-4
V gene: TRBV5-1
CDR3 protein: CASSLEGAAEKLFF
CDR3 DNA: TGCGCCAGCAGCTTGGAGGGGGCGGCTGAAAAACTGTTTTTT

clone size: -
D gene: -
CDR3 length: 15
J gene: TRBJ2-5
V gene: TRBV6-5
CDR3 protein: CASSGARGAGETQYF
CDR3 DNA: TGTGCCAGCAGCGGGGCCCGGGGGGCCGGGGAGACCCAGTACTTC

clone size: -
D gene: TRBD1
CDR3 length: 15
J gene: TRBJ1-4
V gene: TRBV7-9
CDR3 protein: CASSPRTGSNEKLFF
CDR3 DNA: TGTGCCAGCAGCCCGCGGACAGGGTCGAATGAAAAACTGTTTTTT

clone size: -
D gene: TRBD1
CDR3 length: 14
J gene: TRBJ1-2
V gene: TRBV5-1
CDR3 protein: CASSLQGGSDGYTF
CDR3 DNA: TGCGCCAGCAGCTTACAGGGGGGGTCGGATGGCTACACCTTC

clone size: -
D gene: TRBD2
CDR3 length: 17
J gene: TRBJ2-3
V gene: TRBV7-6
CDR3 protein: CASSLTVGREVGDTQYF
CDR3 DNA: TGTGCCAGCAGCTTAACGGTGGGCCGGGAGGTAGGAGATACGCAGTATTTT

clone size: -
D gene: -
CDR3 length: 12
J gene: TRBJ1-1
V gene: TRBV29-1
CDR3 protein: CSVLAGTTEAFF
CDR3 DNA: TGCAGCGTCCTCGCCGGGACAACTGAAGCTTTCTTT

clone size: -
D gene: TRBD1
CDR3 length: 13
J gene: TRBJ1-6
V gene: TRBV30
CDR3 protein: CACAGGAESPLHF
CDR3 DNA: TGTGCCTGTGCAGGGGGCGCCGAGTCACCCCTCCACTTT

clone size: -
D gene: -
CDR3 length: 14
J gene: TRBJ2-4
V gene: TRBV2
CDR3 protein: CASSEAQIQNIQYF
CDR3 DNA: TGTGCCAGCAGTGAAGCGCAGATTCAAAACATTCAGTACTTC

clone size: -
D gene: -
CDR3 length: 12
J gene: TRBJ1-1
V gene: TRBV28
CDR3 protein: CASSSLSTEAFF
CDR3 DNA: TGTGCCAGCAGTTCATTGTCCACTGAAGCTTTCTTT

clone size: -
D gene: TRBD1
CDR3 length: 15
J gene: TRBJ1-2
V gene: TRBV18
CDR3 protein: CASSPDSGTGYGYTF
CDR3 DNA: TGTGCCAGCTCACCGGATTCCGGGACAGGATATGGCTACACCTTC

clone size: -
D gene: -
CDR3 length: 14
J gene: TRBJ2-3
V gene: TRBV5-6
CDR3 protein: CASISGVRTDTQYF
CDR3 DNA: TGTGCCAGCATCTCGGGGGTTAGGACAGATACGCAGTATTTT

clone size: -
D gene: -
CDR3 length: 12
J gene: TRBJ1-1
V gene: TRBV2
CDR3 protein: CASSAYSTEAFF
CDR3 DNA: TGTGCCAGCAGTGCCTATTCCACTGAAGCTTTCTTT

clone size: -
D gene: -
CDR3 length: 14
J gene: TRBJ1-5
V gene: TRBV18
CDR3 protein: CASSRQARDQPQHF
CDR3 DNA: TGTGCCAGCTCACGGCAGGCGAGGGATCAGCCCCAGCATTTT